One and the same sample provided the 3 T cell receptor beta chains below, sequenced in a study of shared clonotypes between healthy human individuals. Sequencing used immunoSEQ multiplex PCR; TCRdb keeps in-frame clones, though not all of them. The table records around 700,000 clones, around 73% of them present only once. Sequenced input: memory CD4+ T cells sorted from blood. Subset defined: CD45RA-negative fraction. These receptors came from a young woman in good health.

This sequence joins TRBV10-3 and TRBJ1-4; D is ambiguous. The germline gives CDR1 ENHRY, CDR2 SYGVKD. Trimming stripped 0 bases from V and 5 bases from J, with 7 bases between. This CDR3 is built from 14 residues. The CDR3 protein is CAISESAGNEKLFF. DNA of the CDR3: TGTGCCATCAGTGAGTCGGCGGGCAATGAAAAACTGTTTTTT.

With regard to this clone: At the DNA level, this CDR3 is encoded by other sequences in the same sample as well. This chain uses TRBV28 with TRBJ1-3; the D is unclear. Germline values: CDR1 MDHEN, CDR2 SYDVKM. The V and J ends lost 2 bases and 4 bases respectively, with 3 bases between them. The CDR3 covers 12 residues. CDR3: CASSLTGNTIYF. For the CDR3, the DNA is TGTGCCAGCAGTTTAACGGGAAACACCATATATTTT.

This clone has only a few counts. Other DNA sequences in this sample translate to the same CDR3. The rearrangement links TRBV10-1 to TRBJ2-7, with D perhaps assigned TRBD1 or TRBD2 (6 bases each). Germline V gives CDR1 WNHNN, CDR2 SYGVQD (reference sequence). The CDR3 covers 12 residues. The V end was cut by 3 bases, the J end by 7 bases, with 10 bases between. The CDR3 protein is CASSDRGREQYF. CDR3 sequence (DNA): TGCGCCAGCAGTGATCGGGGGCGGGAGCAGTACTTC.